Below are 27 T cell receptor beta chains sequenced from a single sample in a study of identical twins. In TCRdb, the 5' RACE reads were re-called with MiXCR into one record per CDR3 protein. The profile shows about 530,000 distinct CDR3 sequences, about a fifth of them singletons. The same sample was also studied in work on yellow fever vaccine responses in identical twins.

Material: CD4+ T cells sorted from blood. The receptor source for this set is a woman aged 18-30 years in good health.

A note on this clonotype: One end of the junction fails to match germline, which may point to a read error. The rearrangement uses TRBV12-3 or TRBV12-4 and TRBJ2-5, with 11 nucleotides matching TRBD2. The CDR3 consists of 19 residues. The DNA of the CDR3 is TGTGCCATCAGTTTTCGGTTATTTGGAGGGACTAGCGGTGTAGAGACCCAGTACTTC. Protein sequence: CAISFRLFGGTSGVETQYF.

V usage is TRBV12-3 or TRBV12-4 and J usage is TRBJ1-4; D is unclear. V dropped 6 bases and J dropped 5 bases, with 13 bases sitting between them. The CDR3 spans 14 residues. The CDR3 here is CASSPTIGNEKLFF. The CDR3 coding sequence is TGTGCCAGCAGCCCTACGATCGGCAATGAAAAACTGTTTTTT.

The chain employs TRBV11-2 and TRBJ2-7, with D perhaps TRBD1 (6 bases). CDR3 length equals 13 residues. Germline V gives CDR1 SGHAT, CDR2 FQNNGV. V lost 2 bases, J lost 6 bases, and 11 bases lay in between. CDR3 sequence (DNA): TGTGCCAGCAGCTTACAACAGGGATTCGAGCAGTACGTC. Its protein product is CASSLQQGFEQYV.

The V gene is TRBV24-1, the J gene TRBJ1-5, with unresolved D. V was shortened by 2 bases and J by 3 bases, with 10 bases between the two germline ends. The CDR3 has 15 residues. CDR1 and CDR2 from the germline V gene are KGHDR and SFDVKD. The CDR3, as DNA: TGTGCCACCAGTGATTCAGGACGGGCCAATCAGCCCCAGCATTTT. Its translation: CATSDSGRANQPQHF.

This chain uses TRBV11-2 with TRBJ2-2; TRBD1 matches 12 bases. V trimming: 3 bases; J trimming: 3 bases; junction bases outside the gene matches: 11. Germline loops: CDR1 SGHAT, CDR2 FQNNGV. The CDR3 contains 19 residues. The CDR3 here is CASSFGSTGTGGYTGELFF. In DNA form, the CDR3 reads TGTGCCAGCAGCTTTGGGTCAACGGGGACAGGGGGCTACACCGGGGAGCTGTTTTTT.

The rearrangement joins TRBV27 to TRBJ2-1, with 11 bases that match TRBD1. V lost 2 bases to trimming and J lost 7 bases; unmatched junction nucleotides: 10. The CDR3 runs to 17 residues. Germline-derived CDR1 and CDR2 are MNHEY and SMNVEV (reference sequence). Written as DNA, the CDR3 is TGTGCCAGCAGTTTAGGTCTTGGACAGGGGGCACGTAATGAGCAGTTCTTC. Encoded protein: CASSLGLGQGARNEQFF.

The chain is built from TRBV5-1 and TRBJ2-1, with TRBD2 as a possible D gene (6 bases). V was cut by 7 bases and J by 0 bases, with 11 bases left in between. The CDR3 is 14 amino acids. The germline gives CDR1 SGHRS, CDR2 YFSETQ. The CDR3: CASQVGGSYNEQFF. DNA for the CDR3: TGCGCCAGCCAAGTGGGGGGCTCCTACAATGAGCAGTTCTTC. Looking up the rest from reference TRBV5-1 and TRBJ2-1 gives the full variable domain: KAGVTQTPRYLIKTRGQQVTLSCSPISGHRSVSWYQQTPGQGLQFLFEYFSETQRNKGNFPGRFSGRQFSNSRSEMNVSTLELGDSALYLCASQVGGSYNEQFFGPGTRLTVL.

CDR3 protein: CASSITQGRTYEQYF. CDR3 coding DNA: TGTGCCAGCAGTATAACACAGGGGCGCACCTACGAGCAGTACTTC. This rearrangement joins TRBV5-5 to TRBJ2-7; 7 nucleotides match TRBD1. Germline-derived CDR1 and CDR2 are SGHKS and YYEKEE (reference sequence). The trim removed 5 bases at V and 2 bases at J, leaving 10 bases unmatched. CDR3 length: 15 residues. The whole variable domain, filled in from reference TRBV5-5 and TRBJ2-7, reads DAGVTQSPTHLIKTRGQQVTLRCSPISGHKSVSWYQQVLGQGPQFIFQYYEKEERGRGNFPDRFSARQFPNYSSELNVNALLLGDSALYLCASSITQGRTYEQYFGPGTRLTVT.

The chain couples TRBV5-1 to TRBJ2-6, with D perhaps TRBD1 or TRBD2 (6 bases each). This CDR3 comprises 16 residues. V lost 2 bases to trimming and J lost 0 bases, with 9 bases between them. From germline, CDR1 is SGHRS and CDR2 YFSETQ. The CDR3 DNA sequence: TGCGCCAGCAGCTTAGGAGGGGGCTCTGGGGCCAACGTCCTGACTTTC. Amino acids: CASSLGGGSGANVLTF.

This clonotype was seen a few times. The rearrangement joins TRBV9 to TRBJ1-2; no reliable D call. Trimming pared 0 bases from V and 0 bases from J, leaving 9 bases between. Germline lookup yields CDR1 SGDLS and CDR2 YYNGEE. The CDR3 is made up of 15 amino acids. CDR3 amino acids: CASSVGAASNYGYTF. In DNA form, the CDR3 reads TGTGCCAGCAGCGTAGGCGCAGCCTCTAACTATGGCTACACCTTC.

The CDR3 loop is CASSDRTGTTYEQYF. As DNA, the CDR3 is TGTGCCAGCAGTGATCGGACAGGAACTACCTACGAGCAGTACTTC. The chain recombines TRBV12-3 or TRBV12-4 with TRBJ2-7, with 7 bases fitting TRBD1. The CDR3 is 15 residues long. Trimming removed 5 bases from V and 2 bases from J; junction bases left unmatched: 9.

The genes are TRBV5-5 and TRBJ2-7; possible D gene TRBD2, 5 bases. Trimming removed 0 bases at V and 1 base at J, with 14 bases between. Per germline, CDR1 SGHKS and CDR2 YYEKEE (reference sequence). The CDR3 spans 16 residues. CDR3 in amino acids: CASSLGPLGLSYEQYV. The CDR3 coding sequence is TGTGCCAGCAGCTTGGGTCCCCTCGGACTGTCCTACGAGCAGTACGTC.

This clonotype was observed a few times. This sequence joins TRBV10-1 and TRBJ2-3, with D possibly being TRBD2 (5 bases). Germline CDR1 WNHNN, CDR2 SYGVQD (reference sequence). Between the trimmed V and J ends, which lost 0 bases and 1 base, there was a span of 14 bases. CDR3 length: 17 residues. The DNA of the CDR3 is TGCGCCAGCAGTGAGTCGAAAAGCGGCGGGCGCACAGATACGCAGTATTTT. Residues: CASSESKSGGRTDTQYF.

This clonotype was counted a few times. This chain connects TRBV7-3 to TRBJ2-5; D uncertain. The CDR3 consists of 13 residues. CDR1 SGHTA and CDR2 FQGTGA come from the germline V gene. V was cut by 4 bases and J by 3 bases, with 9 bases left in between. The CDR3 bases are TGTGCCAGCAGCTCCACCCGGGAAGAGACCCAGTACTTC. It codes for CASSSTREETQYF.

This clonotype was seen more than once but under ten times. The chain is built from TRBV15 and TRBJ2-3, with D unclear. This CDR3 has 16 residues. The ends were cut back, 0 bases at V and 0 bases at J, with 10 bases in the middle. CDR1 and CDR2 from the germline V gene are LNHNV and YYDKDF (reference sequence). The CDR3 protein is CATSREVGSSTDTQYF. The CDR3 DNA sequence: TGTGCCACCAGCAGAGAGGTGGGGTCCAGCACAGATACGCAGTATTTT.

The chain's CDR3 is CSAISPSGRVDEQFF. CDR3 DNA sequence: TGCAGTGCTATTTCTCCTAGCGGGAGAGTGGATGAGCAGTTCTTC. The chain recombines TRBV20-1 with TRBJ2-1; 10 bases line up with TRBD2. Germline V gene data show CDR1 as DFQATT and CDR2 as SNEGSKA (reference sequence). Germline trimming cut 4 bases from V and 8 bases from J; bases unmatched to any gene: 11. The CDR3 extends over 15 amino acids.

This chain joins TRBV11-2 and TRBJ1-2, with D possibly TRBD1 on 5 matching bases. CDR1 and CDR2 from the germline V gene are SGHAT and FQNNGV. This CDR3 contains 14 residues. Trimming shortened V by 0 bases and J by 2 bases, and 7 bases separated the two germline ends. The DNA of the CDR3 is TGTGCCAGCAGCTTAGAGGCAGGGAACTATGGCTACACCTTC. Translation gives CASSLEAGNYGYTF.

The chain has TRBV19 and TRBJ2-1, with D tentatively TRBD2 (6 bases). From germline, CDR1 is LNHDA and CDR2 SQIVND (reference sequence). Trimming removed 6 bases at V and 4 bases at J, with 13 bases between. The CDR3 loop spans 14 amino acids. CDR3 region: CASRGDSQYNEQFF. DNA of the CDR3: TGTGCCAGTAGGGGGGACTCCCAATACAATGAGCAGTTCTTC. Drawing the rest from reference TRBV19 and TRBJ2-1, the complete variable domain is DGGITQSPKYLFRKEGQNVTLSCEQNLNHDAMYWYRQDPGQGLRLIYYSQIVNDFQKGDIAEGYSVSREKKESFPLTVTSAQKNPTAFYLCASRGDSQYNEQFFGPGTRLTVL.

Only a few counts were recorded for this clonotype. The chain recombines TRBV27 with TRBJ2-3; D is perhaps TRBD2 (5 bases). This CDR3 has 18 amino acids. Trimming took 3 bases from V and 0 from J, leaving 19 bases between them. CDR1 MNHEY and CDR2 SMNVEV come from the germline V gene (reference sequence). The CDR3 protein is CASSFGRLPFSSTDTQYF. The CDR3 coding sequence is TGTGCCAGCAGTTTCGGACGACTACCGTTCTCTAGCACAGATACGCAGTATTTT.

The chain carries TRBV15 and TRBJ2-1, with D tentatively TRBD1 (5 bases). V was pared by 0 bases and J by 8 bases, with 11 bases between. Germline loops: CDR1 LNHNV, CDR2 YYDKDF (reference sequence). There are 14 residues in the CDR3. CDR3 region: CATSRDRRADEQFF. DNA for the CDR3: TGTGCCACCAGCAGAGATCGCAGGGCCGATGAGCAGTTCTTC.

This chain uses TRBV12-3 or TRBV12-4 with TRBJ1-5, with a weak D call TRBD1 (6 bases). The CDR3 is 13 residues long. Trimming pared 1 base from V and 11 bases from J, leaving 12 bases between. CDR3 sequence (DNA): TGTGCCAGCAGTTTAGAGGAGGGGGAAGCCCAGCATTTT. Its protein product is CASSLEEGEAQHF.

The chain joins TRBV7-9 to TRBJ2-1, with TRBD2 as a possible D gene (6 bases). Trimming removed 2 bases from V and 4 bases from J, with 15 bases in between. CDR1 and CDR2 (germline): SEHNR, FQNEAQ (reference sequence). The CDR3 runs to 16 residues. The CDR3 coding sequence is TGTGCCAGCAGCTTACTAGCGTCAACAATGTACAATGAGCAGTTCTTC. Encoded protein: CASSLLASTMYNEQFF.

This clonotype has only a few counts. The chain joins TRBV24-1 to TRBJ2-1; D might be TRBD2 (6 bases). V was cut by 10 bases and J by 4 bases, with 16 bases left in between. The length of the CDR3 is 14 residues. Germline-derived CDR1 and CDR2 are KGHDR and SFDVKD. DNA of the CDR3: TGTGCCACTAGCGGCAGGCCCGCATACAATGAGCAGTTCTTC. Amino acids: CATSGRPAYNEQFF.

This clonotype has a handful of counts. The J gene is TRBJ2-1, the V gene TRBV7-2; TRBD2 matches 12 bases. This CDR3 has 15 amino acids. The germline V gene has CDR1 SGHTA and CDR2 FQGNSA. The V segment lost 5 bases and the J segment 9 bases; nucleotides outside the gene matches: 8. CDR3 protein: CASSPTSGSQIEQFF. In DNA form, the CDR3 reads TGTGCCAGCAGCCCGACTAGCGGGAGCCAGATTGAGCAGTTCTTC.

In this sample, this clonotype turned up many times. This chain uses TRBV20-1 with TRBJ1-1; no definite D call. CDR3 length equals 14 residues. V was cut by 6 bases and J by 1 base, with 15 bases left in between. Germline lookup yields CDR1 DFQATT and CDR2 SNEGSKA (reference sequence). CDR3: CSASSSSGNTEAFF. In nucleotides, the CDR3 is TGCAGTGCGTCCTCGTCGTCCGGGAACACTGAAGCTTTCTTT.

V is TRBV3-1 and J is TRBJ1-2; D may be TRBD1 (6 bases). Deletions cut 1 base from V and 3 bases from J, with 12 bases between. Germline CDR1 LGHDT, CDR2 YNNKEL (reference sequence). The CDR3 has 15 residues. The CDR3 DNA sequence: TGTGCCAGCAGCCAAGGAACAGGGAGAGACTATGGCTACACCTTC. Protein: CASSQGTGRDYGYTF.

Many counts were recorded for this clonotype. This chain links TRBV12-3 or TRBV12-4 with TRBJ1-5; D perhaps matches TRBD1 (5 bases). The CDR3 loop spans 13 amino acids. V was pared by 5 bases and J by 8 bases, with 13 bases between. CDR3 in amino acids: CASSGSGSEPQHF. The CDR3 region has the DNA TGTGCCAGCAGTGGTTCAGGGTCCGAGCCCCAGCATTTT.